In its sample, the clone carrying this TCR delta chain was seen a few times. Its antigen is still unknown. The protein given by TCRdb reflects a much larger clone and differs at residue 10 from this DNA's translation, likely from a read error; the protein shown is the DNA's translation. PBMCs from patients and controls supplied the genomic DNA for sequencing. Controls were healthy adult blood donors matched for age and sex. The record originates from a study of gamma delta lymphoproliferative disorders and STAT genes. Study-wide findings and caveats: Public or private status of leukemic clones needs confirmation.

In germline, CDR1 is TSWWSYY, CDR2 QGS. V shed 1 base and J shed 0 bases, with 18 bases lying between them. The CDR3 has 18 residues. TCRdb reanalysed the multiplex PCR reads via CATT. The profile shows some 1,200 delta-chain clones, around 1.8% of them singletons. The receptor was derived from a human donor in good health. The gene calls are TRDV1 and TRDJ1; possibly TRDD3 for D (6 bases). The sequencing sample was made of blood. The CDR3 is CALGEPLYGGPYTDKLIF. The CDR3 coding sequence is TGTGCTCTTGGGGAACCTTTGTATGGGGGGCCCTACACCGATAAACTCATCTTT.